The sequence of this T cell receptor (beta chain) was determined in a study of cytomegalovirus exposure and HLA in healthy donors. As to this clone: Its antigen is as yet unknown.

Although they were nominally healthy when sampled, donors likely had unrecorded immune exposures. The study ran its PCR with 60 Vbeta and 13 Jbeta primers. Sequencing was performed with immunoSEQ multiplex PCR; in TCRdb, only in-frame clones are kept and a portion is missing. The sample holds about 90,000 clones, nearly 80% seen once. V shed 3 bases, J shed 5 bases, and the junction held 10 bases outside the gene matches. CDR1 is SGHTA and CDR2 is FQGNSA in the germline V gene. The CDR3 runs 16 residues. General study findings and limits: Available immune exposure information covered CMV serostatus only. Reports state that TCR beta sequences accurately predicted most subjects' HLA-A and HLA-B alleles.

The J gene is TRBJ2-3, the V gene TRBV7-2, with 8 bases that match TRBD2. The receptor was derived from a middle-aged woman in good health and CMV-seropositive. Input material: PBMCs. In DNA, the CDR3 is TGTGCCAGCAGCTTGTTAGGAACCAGCGGGGGAGATACGCAGTATTTT. As protein: CASSLLGTSGGDTQYF.